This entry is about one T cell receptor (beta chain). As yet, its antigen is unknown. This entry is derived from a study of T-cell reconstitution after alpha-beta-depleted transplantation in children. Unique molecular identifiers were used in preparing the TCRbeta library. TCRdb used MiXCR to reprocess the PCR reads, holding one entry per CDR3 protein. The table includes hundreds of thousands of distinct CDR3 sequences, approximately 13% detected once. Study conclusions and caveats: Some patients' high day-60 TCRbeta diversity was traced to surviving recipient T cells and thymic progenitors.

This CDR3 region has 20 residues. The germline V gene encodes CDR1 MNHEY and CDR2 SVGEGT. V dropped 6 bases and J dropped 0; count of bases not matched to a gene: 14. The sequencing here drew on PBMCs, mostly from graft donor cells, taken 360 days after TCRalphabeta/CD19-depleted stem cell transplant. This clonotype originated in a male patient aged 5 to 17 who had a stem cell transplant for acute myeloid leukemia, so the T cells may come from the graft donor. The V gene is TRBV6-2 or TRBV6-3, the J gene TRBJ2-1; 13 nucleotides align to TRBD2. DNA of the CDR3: TGTGCCAGCAGAGGGACCCCCGGGACTAGCGGGACTGTCTCCTACAATGAGCAGTTCTTC. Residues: CASRGTPGTSGTVSYNEQFF.